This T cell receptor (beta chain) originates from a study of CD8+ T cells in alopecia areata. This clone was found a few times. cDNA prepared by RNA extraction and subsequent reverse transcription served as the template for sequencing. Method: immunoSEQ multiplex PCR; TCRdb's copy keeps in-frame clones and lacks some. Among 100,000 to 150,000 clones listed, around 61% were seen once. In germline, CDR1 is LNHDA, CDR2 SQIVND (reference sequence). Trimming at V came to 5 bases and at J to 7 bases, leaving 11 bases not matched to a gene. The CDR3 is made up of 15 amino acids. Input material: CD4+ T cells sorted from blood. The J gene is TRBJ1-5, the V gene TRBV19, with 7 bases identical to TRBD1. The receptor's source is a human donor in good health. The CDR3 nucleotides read TGTGCCAGTAGTCCTACGACAGGGTTGAAACAGCCCCAGCATTTT. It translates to CASSPTTGLKQPQHF.